This is a list of T cell receptor beta chains from one sample in a study of CD8+CD57+ T cells in acquired aplastic anemia. TCRdb ran MiXCR on the reads and lists one entry per CDR3 protein. Among 100,000 to 150,000 distinct CDR3 sequences listed, around two fifths were seen once. Input material: sorted CD4+, CD8+, or CD8+CD57+ T cells (not recorded which) from PBMCs. These receptors were obtained from a human donor in good health, serving as a control. The CDR3 runs from the conserved cysteine through the conserved F or W. A D gene is named only where the DNA matches it firmly. Some rows mark clone size as missing; the rest say once, few, many or name a class of expanded clone.

clone size,D gene,J gene,V gene,CDR3 DNA,CDR3 protein
many,TRBD1,TRBJ2-7,TRBV11-1,TGTGCCAGCAGCTTAGTCGTGTTAAGGGACAGGAGCGGACCTAACCTCTACGAGCAGTACTTC,CASSLVVLRDRSGPNLYEQYF
many,TRBD1,TRBJ2-7,TRBV6-2/TRBV6-3,TGTGCCAGCAGAACTTTCAGGGGGTTTTTCGACGAGCAGTACTTC,CASRTFRGFFDEQYF
once,TRBD1,TRBJ2-3,TRBV29-1,TGCAGCGTGGGACAGGGGGGCGCAGATACGCAGTATTTT,CSVGQGGADTQYF
-,-,TRBJ1-5,TRBV2,TGTGCCAGCAGTGAGGGTAGTTATAGCAATCAGCCCCAGCATTTT,CASSEGSYSNQPQHF
-,-,TRBJ2-6,TRBV6-5,TGTGCCAGCAGTTACGGCGGCCACTCTGGGGCCAACGTCCTGACTTTC,CASSYGGHSGANVLTF
many,TRBD1,TRBJ1-2,TRBV20-1,TGCAGTGCTAGAGGGGGACAGGGTGTCTATGGCTACACCTTC,CSARGGQGVYGYTF
many,TRBD2,TRBJ2-1,TRBV7-2,TGTGCCAGCAGCGCGACTAGCGAGCAGTTCTTC,CASSATSEQFF
-,-,TRBJ1-2,TRBV6-1,TGTGCCAGCAGTGACAGGGACTTCCCAGCTAACTATGGCTACACCTTC,CASSDRDFPANYGYTF
many,-,TRBJ2-7,TRBV6-1,TGTGCCAGCAGTGGTGGTCCCCTCTACGAGCAGTACTTC,CASSGGPLYEQYF
many,TRBD1,TRBJ2-5,TRBV20-1,TGCAGTGCTCGACAGGGATTAGAGACCCAGTACTTC,CSARQGLETQYF
-,-,TRBJ1-6,TRBV2,TGTGCCAGCAGGGCGCCGGGGACAAGGAATTCACCCCTCCACTTT,CASRAPGTRNSPLHF
many,TRBD2,TRBJ2-1,TRBV11-3,TGTGCCAGCAGCTTGGGCGGGAGAATCTACAATGAGCAGTTCTTC,CASSLGGRIYNEQFF
many,-,TRBJ2-6,TRBV11-3,TGTGCCAGCAGCCCCGGCGCTGGGGCCAACGTCCTGACTTTC,CASSPGAGANVLTF
many,-,TRBJ1-2,TRBV29-1,TGCAGCGTTCTTCTGGGGAAGTATGGCTACACCTTC,CSVLLGKYGYTF
-,-,TRBJ1-3,TRBV4-2,TGTGCCAGCAGCCAAGATTACCAGGGGCCGGGAAACACCATATATTTT,CASSQDYQGPGNTIYF
many,-,TRBJ2-1,TRBV10-2,TGCGCCAGCAGTGGCGGGATTTACAATGAGCAGTTCTTC,CASSGGIYNEQFF
many,TRBD1,TRBJ1-2,TRBV10-3,TGTGCCATCAGTGAGCAGGGGGTAGTCTATGGCTACACCTTC,CAISEQGVVYGYTF
-,-,TRBJ2-5,TRBV10-3,TGTGCCATCAACCGGGGGGGCAGGACAGGAGAGACCCAGTACTTC,CAINRGGRTGETQYF
many,TRBD1,TRBJ1-4,TRBV20-1,TGCAGTGCTGCGAAAGGGGGCCTGGGAACTAATGAAAAACTGTTTTTT,CSAAKGGLGTNEKLFF
-,TRBD2,TRBJ2-1,TRBV20-1,TGCAGTGCTGGGACTAGCGGGAGCAATGAGCAGTTCTTC,CSAGTSGSNEQFF
-,-,TRBJ2-1,TRBV24-1,TGTGCCACCAGTGACGGGTACAATGAGCAGTTCTTC,CATSDGYNEQFF
few,-,TRBJ1-6,TRBV18,TGTGCCAGCTCACCGAGGGTTAGCTCCTATAATTCACCCCTCCACTTT,CASSPRVSSYNSPLHF
-,-,TRBJ2-3,TRBV18,TGTGCCAGCTCACTGGGACACAGCACAGATACGCAGTATTTT,CASSLGHSTDTQYF
once,TRBD1,TRBJ1-1,TRBV2,TGTGCCAGCAGTTTTACAGGGGGTCTGACTGAAGCTTTCTTT,CASSFTGGLTEAFF
-,TRBD1,TRBJ1-1,TRBV19,TGTGCCAGTAGAAGACAGGGGGCCGTTCACACTGAAGCTTTCTTT,CASRRQGAVHTEAFF
-,-,TRBJ2-1,TRBV28,TGTGCCAGCAGTTTAAACCCCCGGTACTCCTACAATGAGCAGTTCTTC,CASSLNPRYSYNEQFF
many,TRBD1,TRBJ2-1,TRBV5-1,TGCGCCAGCAGCCGGGACAGTTACAATGAGCAGTTCTTC,CASSRDSYNEQFF
-,-,TRBJ1-5,TRBV10-1,TGCGCCAGTGCTATAGGACGGTTGCAAGAGACCCAGCATTTT,CASAIGRLQETQHF
-,-,TRBJ2-3,TRBV12-3/TRBV12-4,TGTGCCAGCAGTTTTGAACTCGCCAATACACAGTATTTT,CASSFELANTQYF
many,-,TRBJ1-4,TRBV7-9,TGTGCCAGCAGCTTCGGTTCCACTGGAGAAAAACTGTTTTTT,CASSFGSTGEKLFF
few,TRBD1,TRBJ1-6,TRBV2,TGTGCCAGCAGCTTGACAGGGGCTAATTCATCCCTCCACTTT,CASSLTGANSSLHF
many,-,TRBJ1-4,TRBV4-1,TGCGCCAGCAGCCAAGCCGCGGAAAATGAAAAACTGTTTTTT,CASSQAAENEKLFF
many,TRBD1,TRBJ2-7,TRBV29-1,TGCAGCGTTGGCAGGGGACAGTCCTACGAGCAGTACTTC,CSVGRGQSYEQYF
many,TRBD2,TRBJ2-3,TRBV30,TGTGCCTGGAGGACCACTAGCGGGAGGGTAGATACGCAGTATTTT,CAWRTTSGRVDTQYF
many,TRBD2,TRBJ2-1,TRBV9,TGTGCCAGCAGCGCTGGCCCCCTAGCGGGGGAGGTCAATGAGCAGTTCTTC,CASSAGPLAGEVNEQFF
many,-,TRBJ1-6,TRBV5-1,TGCGCCAGCAGGGAGACAAGCTCCTATAATTCACCCCTCCACTTT,CASRETSSYNSPLHF
-,TRBD2,TRBJ2-7,TRBV11-2,TGTGCCAGCAGCTTATTAGCGGGAGGGCTCACCGGGGAGCTGTACTTC,CASSLLAGGLTGELYF
-,-,TRBJ1-2,TRBV2,TGTGCCAGCAGTGAATTGTTGAATGGCTACACCTTC,CASSELLNGYTF
few,-,TRBJ1-2,TRBV5-6,TGTGCCAGCATCACGGGCGGCAGTTTCTTCTATGGCTACACCTTC,CASITGGSFFYGYTF
many,-,TRBJ2-3,TRBV20-1,TGCAGTGCTAGGCGGACCGTCACAGATACGCAGTATTTT,CSARRTVTDTQYF
many,-,TRBJ2-7,TRBV15,TGTGCCACCAGCAAAAACAACTACTACGAGCAGTACTTC,CATSKNNYYEQYF
many,-,TRBJ1-5,TRBV20-1,TGCAGTGCTAGAGCCCCCGGACATTCCAATCAGCCCCAGCATTTT,CSARAPGHSNQPQHF
many,-,TRBJ2-1,TRBV11-2,TGTGCCAGCAGCTTAGTCCCCGGCTACAATGAGCAGTTCTTC,CASSLVPGYNEQFF
many,-,TRBJ2-1,TRBV7-9,TGTGCCAGCAGCCCCTTGGGTGGGCTGTTCTTC,CASSPLGGLFF
-,-,TRBJ1-2,TRBV29-1,TGCAGCAGGCAGGGCGTCTATGGCTACGCCTTC,CSRQGVYGYAF
-,-,TRBJ2-7,TRBV7-9,TGTGCCAGCAGCTTGTCAGAGAAAAGCTACGAGCAGTACTTC,CASSLSEKSYEQYF
-,-,TRBJ1-1,TRBV10-3,TGTGCCATCAGTGAGTCGTTTGACACTGAAGCTTTCTTT,CAISESFDTEAFF
many,-,TRBJ2-3,TRBV24-1,TGTGCCACCAGTGCGTCGGGGACAGATACGCAGTATTTT,CATSASGTDTQYF
-,-,TRBJ2-1,TRBV2,TGTGCCAGCAACCGGGACGGCTACAATGAGCAGTTCTTC,CASNRDGYNEQFF
many,-,TRBJ1-5,TRBV12-3/TRBV12-4,TGTGCCAGCAGTTTCTACGGCCTCGGGAGCAATCAGCCCCAGCATTTT,CASSFYGLGSNQPQHF
-,-,TRBJ1-5,TRBV7-6,TGTGCCAGCAGCTTAGCAGGGATTCAGCCCCAGCATTTT,CASSLAGIQPQHF
many,-,TRBJ1-5,TRBV20-1,TGCAGTGCCATGGATTTCAGGGGAAGCAATCAGCCCCAGCATTTT,CSAMDFRGSNQPQHF
many,-,TRBJ2-5,TRBV15,TGTGCCACCAGCAGAGATCGAACAGAGACCCAGTACTTC,CATSRDRTETQYF
-,-,TRBJ1-1,TRBV19,TGTGCCAGTACCCCCAAGGTCCGGGGCACTGAAGCTTTCTTT,CASTPKVRGTEAFF
-,-,TRBJ1-5,TRBV11-1,TGTGCCAGCAGCTTATATGAGGGGGACAGCAATCAGCCCCAGCATTTT,CASSLYEGDSNQPQHF
-,-,TRBJ2-1,TRBV2,TGTGCCAGCAGTGATATACGTAGGGAAAATGAGCAGTTCTTC,CASSDIRRENEQFF